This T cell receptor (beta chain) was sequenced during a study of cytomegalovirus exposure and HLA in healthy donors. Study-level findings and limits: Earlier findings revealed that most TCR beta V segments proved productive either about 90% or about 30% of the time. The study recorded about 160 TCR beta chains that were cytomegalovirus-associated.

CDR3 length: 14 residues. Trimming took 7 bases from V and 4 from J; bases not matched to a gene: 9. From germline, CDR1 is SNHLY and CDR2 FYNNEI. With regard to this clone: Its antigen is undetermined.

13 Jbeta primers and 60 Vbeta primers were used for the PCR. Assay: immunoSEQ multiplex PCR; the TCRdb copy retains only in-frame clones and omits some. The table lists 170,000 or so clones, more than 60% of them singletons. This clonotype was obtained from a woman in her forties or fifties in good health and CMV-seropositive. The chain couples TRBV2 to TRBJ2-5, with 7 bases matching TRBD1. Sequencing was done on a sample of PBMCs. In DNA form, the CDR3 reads TGTGCCAGCATCGTGGACAGGAACGGAGAGACCCAGTACTTC. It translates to CASIVDRNGETQYF.